These 2 T cell receptor beta chains were sequenced from one sample in a study of cytomegalovirus exposure and HLA in healthy donors. The PCR used 60 Vbeta and 13 Jbeta primers. Clones were sequenced by immunoSEQ multiplex PCR, and TCRdb holds only the in-frame ones, with some missing. The profile covers over 65,000 clones, with roughly 80% appearing a single time and roughly 14% taken by the ten largest. The specimen was PBMCs. The receptors were sampled from a woman in her thirties or forties in good health and CMV-seropositive.

The rearrangement links TRBV19 to TRBJ1-2; D may be TRBD1 (6 bases). V shed 5 bases and J shed 6 bases, with 19 bases lying between them. The CDR3 spans 15 residues. The germline gives CDR1 LNHDA, CDR2 SQIVND (reference sequence). The CDR3 here is CASSVKQGLVDGYTF. The CDR3 DNA reads as TGTGCCAGTAGTGTAAAACAGGGTCTGGTGGATGGCTACACCTTC.

This chain uses TRBV10-3 with TRBJ2-7; TRBD1 agrees at 12 bases. This CDR3 comprises 15 residues. The junction had 4 bases not matched to a gene; V was cut back by 2 bases and J by 5 bases. CDR1 and CDR2 from the germline V gene are ENHRY and SYGVKD. The CDR3 sequence: CAISEPGDRGHEQYF. CDR3 in DNA: TGTGCCATCAGTGAGCCGGGGGACAGGGGGCACGAGCAGTACTTC.